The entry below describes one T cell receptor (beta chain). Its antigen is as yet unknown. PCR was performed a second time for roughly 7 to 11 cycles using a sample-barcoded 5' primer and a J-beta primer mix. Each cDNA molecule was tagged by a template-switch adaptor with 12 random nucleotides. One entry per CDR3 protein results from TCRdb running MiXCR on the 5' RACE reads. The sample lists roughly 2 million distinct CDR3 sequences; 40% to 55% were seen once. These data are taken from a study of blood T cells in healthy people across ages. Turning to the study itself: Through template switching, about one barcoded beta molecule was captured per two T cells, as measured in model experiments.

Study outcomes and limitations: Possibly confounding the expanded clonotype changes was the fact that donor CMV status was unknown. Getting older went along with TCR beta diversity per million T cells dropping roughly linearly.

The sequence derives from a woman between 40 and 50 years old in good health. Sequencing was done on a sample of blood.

This chain's CDR3 is CASSDAGLAGIEQFF. The CDR3 bases are TGTGCCAGCAGTGATGCGGGCCTAGCGGGGATTGAGCAGTTCTTC. V is TRBV6-1 and J is TRBJ2-1; 9 positions match TRBD2. The length of the CDR3 is 15 residues. Germline CDR1 reads MNHNS; CDR2 reads SASEGT. J was trimmed by 9 bases and V by 3 bases; bases with no gene match: 9.